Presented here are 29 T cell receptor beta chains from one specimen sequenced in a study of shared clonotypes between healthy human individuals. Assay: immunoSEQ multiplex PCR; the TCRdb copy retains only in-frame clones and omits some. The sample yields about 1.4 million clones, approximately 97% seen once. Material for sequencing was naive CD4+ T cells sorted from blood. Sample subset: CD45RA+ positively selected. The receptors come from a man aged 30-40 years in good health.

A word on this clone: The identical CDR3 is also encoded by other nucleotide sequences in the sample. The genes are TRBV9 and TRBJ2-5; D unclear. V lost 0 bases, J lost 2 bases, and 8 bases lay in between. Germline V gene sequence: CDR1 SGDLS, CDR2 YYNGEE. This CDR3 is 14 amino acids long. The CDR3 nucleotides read TGTGCCAGCAGCGTAGGGTCACTTCAAGAGACCCAGTACTTC. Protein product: CASSVGSLQETQYF. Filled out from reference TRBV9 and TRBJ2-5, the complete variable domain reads DSGVTQTPKHLITATGQRVTLRCSPRSGDLSVYWYQQSLDQGLQFLIQYYNGEERAKGNILERFSAQQFPDLHSELNLSSLELGDSALYFCASSVGSLQETQYFGPGTRLLVL.

In DNA form, the CDR3 reads TGTGCCAGCAGTTTTTTGCCGTTAGGGAACGAGCAGTACTTC. This gives the protein CASSFLPLGNEQYF. This chain links TRBV27 with TRBJ2-7, with D unclear. Per the germline V gene, CDR1 is MNHEY and CDR2 is SMNVEV (reference sequence). The CDR3 extends over 14 amino acids. The V end lost 3 bases, the J end lost 5 bases, and 14 bases lay between the germline ends.

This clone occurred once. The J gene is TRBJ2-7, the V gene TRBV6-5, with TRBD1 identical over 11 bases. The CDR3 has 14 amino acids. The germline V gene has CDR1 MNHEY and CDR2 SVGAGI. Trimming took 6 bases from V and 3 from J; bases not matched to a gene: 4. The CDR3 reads CASRGGQGVYEQYF. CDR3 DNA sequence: TGTGCCAGCAGGGGGGGACAGGGGGTCTACGAGCAGTACTTC.

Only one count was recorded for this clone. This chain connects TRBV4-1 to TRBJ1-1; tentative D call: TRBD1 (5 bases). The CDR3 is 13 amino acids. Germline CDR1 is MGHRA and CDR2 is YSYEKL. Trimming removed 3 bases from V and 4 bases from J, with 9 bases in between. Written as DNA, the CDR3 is TGCGCCAGCAGCCAGATCAGGGTCACTGAAGCTTTCTTT. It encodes CASSQIRVTEAFF.

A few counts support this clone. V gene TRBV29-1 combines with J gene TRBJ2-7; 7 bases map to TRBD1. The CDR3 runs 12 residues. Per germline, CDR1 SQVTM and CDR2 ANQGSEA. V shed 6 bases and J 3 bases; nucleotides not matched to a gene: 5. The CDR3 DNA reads TGCAGCGTCACGGGACAGCACTACGAGCAGTACTTC. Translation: CSVTGQHYEQYF.

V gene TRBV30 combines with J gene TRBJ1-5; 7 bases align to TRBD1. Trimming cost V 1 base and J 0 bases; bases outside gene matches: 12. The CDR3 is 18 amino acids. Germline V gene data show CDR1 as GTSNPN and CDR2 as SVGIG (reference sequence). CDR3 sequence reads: CAWSDRTGPFISNQPQHF. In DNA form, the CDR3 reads TGTGCCTGGAGTGACAGGACAGGTCCTTTTATTAGCAATCAGCCCCAGCATTTT. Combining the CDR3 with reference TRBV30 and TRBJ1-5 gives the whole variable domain SQTIHQWPATLVQPVGSPLSLECTVEGTSNPNLYWYRQAAGRGLQLLFYSVGIGQISSEVPQNLSASRPQDRQFILSSKKLLLSDSGFYLCAWSDRTGPFISNQPQHFGDGTRLSIL.

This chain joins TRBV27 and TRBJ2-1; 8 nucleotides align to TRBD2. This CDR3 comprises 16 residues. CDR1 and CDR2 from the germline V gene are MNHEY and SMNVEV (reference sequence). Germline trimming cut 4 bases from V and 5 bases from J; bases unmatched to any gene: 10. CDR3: CASSSFAGGPNNEQFF. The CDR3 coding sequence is TGTGCCAGCAGTTCGTTCGCGGGAGGCCCAAACAATGAGCAGTTCTTC.

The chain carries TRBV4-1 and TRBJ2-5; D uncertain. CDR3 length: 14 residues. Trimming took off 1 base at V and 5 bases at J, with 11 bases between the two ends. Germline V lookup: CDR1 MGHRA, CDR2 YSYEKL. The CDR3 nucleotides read TGCGCCAGCAGCCAAGTTGTGTTTCTGGAGACCCAGTACTTC. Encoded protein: CASSQVVFLETQYF.

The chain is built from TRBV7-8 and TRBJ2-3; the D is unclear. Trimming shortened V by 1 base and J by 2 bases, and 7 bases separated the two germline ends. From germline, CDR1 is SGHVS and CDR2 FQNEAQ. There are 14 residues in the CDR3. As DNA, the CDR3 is TGTGCCAGCAGCTTAGAGACATACACAGATACGCAGTATTTT. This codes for CASSLETYTDTQYF.

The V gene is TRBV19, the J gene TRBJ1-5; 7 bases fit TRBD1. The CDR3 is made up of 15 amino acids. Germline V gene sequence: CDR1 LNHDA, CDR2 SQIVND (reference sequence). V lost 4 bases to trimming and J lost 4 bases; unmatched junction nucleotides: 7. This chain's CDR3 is CASSTTGARNQPQHF. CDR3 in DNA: TGTGCCAGTAGTACTACAGGGGCGCGGAATCAGCCCCAGCATTTT.

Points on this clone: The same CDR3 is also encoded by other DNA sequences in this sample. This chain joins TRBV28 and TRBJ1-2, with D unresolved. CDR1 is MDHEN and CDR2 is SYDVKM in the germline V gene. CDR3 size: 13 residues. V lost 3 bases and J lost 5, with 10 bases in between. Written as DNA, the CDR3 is TGTGCCAGCAGTTTCCGGGGTGGTTATGGCTACACCTTC. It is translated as CASSFRGGYGYTF.

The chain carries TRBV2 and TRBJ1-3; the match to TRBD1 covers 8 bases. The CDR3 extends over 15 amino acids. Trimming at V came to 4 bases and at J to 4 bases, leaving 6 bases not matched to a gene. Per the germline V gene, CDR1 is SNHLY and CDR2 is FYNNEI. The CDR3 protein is CASSGAGGSGNTIYF. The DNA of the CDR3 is TGTGCCAGCAGTGGGGCAGGGGGCTCCGGAAACACCATATATTTT.

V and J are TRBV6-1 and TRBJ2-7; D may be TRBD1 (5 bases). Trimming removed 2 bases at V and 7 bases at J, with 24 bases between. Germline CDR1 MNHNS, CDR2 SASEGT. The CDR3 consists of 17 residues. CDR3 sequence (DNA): TGTGCCAGCAGTGAATTGCCCCACGCAGGACATACTGGTGAGCAGTACTTC. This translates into CASSELPHAGHTGEQYF.

The CDR3 here is CASSSPLKREKLFF. DNA of the CDR3: TGTGCCAGCAGCTCCCCGTTAAAGCGAGAAAAACTGTTTTTT. The chain carries TRBV7-9 and TRBJ1-4; D is unresolved. This CDR3 is 14 amino acids long. Germline lookup yields CDR1 SEHNR and CDR2 FQNEAQ (reference sequence). V lost 4 bases, J lost 8 bases, and 14 bases lay in between.

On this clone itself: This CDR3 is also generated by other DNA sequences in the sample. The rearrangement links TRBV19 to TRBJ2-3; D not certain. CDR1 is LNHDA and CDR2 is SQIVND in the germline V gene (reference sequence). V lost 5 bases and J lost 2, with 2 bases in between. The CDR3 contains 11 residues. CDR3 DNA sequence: TGTGCCAGTAGTGCCACAGATACGCAGTATTTT. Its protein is CASSATDTQYF.

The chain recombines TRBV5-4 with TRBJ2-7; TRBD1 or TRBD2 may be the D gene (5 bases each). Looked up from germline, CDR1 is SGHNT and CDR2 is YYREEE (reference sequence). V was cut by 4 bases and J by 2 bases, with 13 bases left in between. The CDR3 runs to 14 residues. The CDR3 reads CASSRSGGPYEQYF. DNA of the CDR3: TGTGCCAGCAGCCGGAGTGGGGGTCCCTACGAGCAGTACTTC.

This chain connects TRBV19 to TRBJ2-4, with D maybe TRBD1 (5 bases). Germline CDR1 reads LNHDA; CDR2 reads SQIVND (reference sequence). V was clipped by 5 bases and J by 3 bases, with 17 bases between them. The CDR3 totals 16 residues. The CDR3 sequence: CASSSSVQANKNIQYF. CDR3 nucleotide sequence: TGTGCCAGTAGTTCCTCCGTACAGGCCAACAAAAACATTCAGTACTTC.

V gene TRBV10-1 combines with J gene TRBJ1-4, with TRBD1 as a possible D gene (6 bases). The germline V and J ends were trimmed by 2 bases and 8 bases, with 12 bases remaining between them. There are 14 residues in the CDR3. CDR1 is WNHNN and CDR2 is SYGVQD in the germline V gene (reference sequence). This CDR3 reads CASSETGFGEKLFF. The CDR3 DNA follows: TGCGCCAGCAGTGAGACAGGGTTTGGGGAAAAACTGTTTTTT.

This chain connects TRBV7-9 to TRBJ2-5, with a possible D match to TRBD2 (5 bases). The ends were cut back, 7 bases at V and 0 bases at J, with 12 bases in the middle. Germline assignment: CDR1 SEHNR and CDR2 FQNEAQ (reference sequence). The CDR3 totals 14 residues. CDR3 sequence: CASNPGEYQETQYF. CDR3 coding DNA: TGTGCCAGCAACCCTGGGGAGTACCAAGAGACCCAGTACTTC. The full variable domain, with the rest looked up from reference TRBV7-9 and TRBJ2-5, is DTGVSQNPRHKITKRGQNVTFRCDPISEHNRLYWYRQTLGQGPEFLTYFQNEAQLEKSRLLSDRFSAERPKGSFSTLEIQRTEQGDSAMYLCASNPGEYQETQYFGPGTRLLVL.

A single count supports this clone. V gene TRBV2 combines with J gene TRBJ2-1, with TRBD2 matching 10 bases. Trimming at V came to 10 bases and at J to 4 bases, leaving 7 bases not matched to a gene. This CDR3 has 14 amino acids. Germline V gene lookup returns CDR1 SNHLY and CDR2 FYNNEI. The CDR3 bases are TGTGCCACCTCACTAGCGGGATTTTACAATGAGCAGTTCTTC. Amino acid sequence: CATSLAGFYNEQFF.

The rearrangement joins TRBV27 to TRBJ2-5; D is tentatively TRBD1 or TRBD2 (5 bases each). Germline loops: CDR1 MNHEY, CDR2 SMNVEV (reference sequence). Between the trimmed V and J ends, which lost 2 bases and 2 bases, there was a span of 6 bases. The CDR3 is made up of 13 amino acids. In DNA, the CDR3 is TGTGCCAGCAGTTTAGAGGGGCAAGAGACCCAGTACTTC. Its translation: CASSLEGQETQYF.

As DNA, the CDR3 is TGTGCCAGCAGTCTTAGGGACTCCTACAATGAGCAGTTCTTC. The encoded protein is CASSLRDSYNEQFF. The chain links TRBV5-4 to TRBJ2-1; D gene ambiguous. Germline lookup yields CDR1 SGHNT and CDR2 YYREEE (reference sequence). The V end lost 5 bases, the J end lost 0 bases, and 9 bases lay between the germline ends. There are 14 residues in the CDR3.

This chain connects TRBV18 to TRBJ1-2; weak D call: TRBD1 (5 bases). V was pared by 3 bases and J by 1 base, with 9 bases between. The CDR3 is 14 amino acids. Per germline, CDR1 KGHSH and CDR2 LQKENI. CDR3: CASSPSGVNYGYTF. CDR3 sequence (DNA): TGTGCCAGCTCACCCTCGGGGGTTAACTATGGCTACACCTTC. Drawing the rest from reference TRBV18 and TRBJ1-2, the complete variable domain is NAGVMQNPRHLVRRRGQEARLRCSPMKGHSHVYWYRQLPEEGLKFMVYLQKENIIDESGMPKERFSAEFPKEGPSILRIQQVVRGDSAAYFCASSPSGVNYGYTFGSGTRLTVV.

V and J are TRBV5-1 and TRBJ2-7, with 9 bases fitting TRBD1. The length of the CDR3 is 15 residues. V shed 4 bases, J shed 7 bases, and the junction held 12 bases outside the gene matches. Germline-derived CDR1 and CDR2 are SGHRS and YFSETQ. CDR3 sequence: CASSTGPTGGREQYF. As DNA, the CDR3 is TGCGCCAGCAGCACAGGACCGACAGGGGGAAGGGAGCAGTACTTC.

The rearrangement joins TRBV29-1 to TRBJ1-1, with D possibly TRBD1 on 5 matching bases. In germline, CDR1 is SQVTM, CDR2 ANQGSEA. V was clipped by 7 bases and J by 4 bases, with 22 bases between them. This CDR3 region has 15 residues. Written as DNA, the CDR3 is TGCAGCGCCAAGGCGGGACTCGGGGGTATCACTGAAGCTTTCTTT. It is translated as CSAKAGLGGITEAFF.

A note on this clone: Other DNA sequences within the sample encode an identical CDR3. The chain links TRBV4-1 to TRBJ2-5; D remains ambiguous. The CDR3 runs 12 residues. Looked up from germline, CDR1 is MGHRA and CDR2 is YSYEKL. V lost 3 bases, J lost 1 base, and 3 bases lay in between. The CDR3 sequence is CASSQPQETQYF. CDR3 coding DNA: TGCGCCAGCAGCCAGCCCCAAGAGACCCAGTACTTC.

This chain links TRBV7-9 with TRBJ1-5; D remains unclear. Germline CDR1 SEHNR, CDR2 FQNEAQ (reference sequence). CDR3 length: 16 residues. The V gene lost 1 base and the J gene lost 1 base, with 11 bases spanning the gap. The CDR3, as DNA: TGTGCCAGCAGCTTAGGGAGTCGCGGGAGCAATCAGCCCCAGCATTTT. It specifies CASSLGSRGSNQPQHF.

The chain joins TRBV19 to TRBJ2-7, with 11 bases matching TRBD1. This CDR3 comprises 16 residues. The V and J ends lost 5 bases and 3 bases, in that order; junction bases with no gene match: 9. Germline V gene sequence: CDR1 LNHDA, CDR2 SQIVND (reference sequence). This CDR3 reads CASSAPDRGPYYEQYF. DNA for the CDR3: TGTGCCAGTAGTGCACCGGACAGGGGGCCTTACTACGAGCAGTACTTC.

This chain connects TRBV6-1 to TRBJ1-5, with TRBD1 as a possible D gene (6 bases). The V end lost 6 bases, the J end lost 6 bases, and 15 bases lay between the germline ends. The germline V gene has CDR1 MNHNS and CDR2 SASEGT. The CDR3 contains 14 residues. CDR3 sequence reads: CASSSQGLGQPQHF. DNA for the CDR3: TGTGCCAGCAGCTCACAGGGATTAGGTCAGCCCCAGCATTTT.